Detailed here is one T cell receptor beta chain. Original handling: For nucleated cells, counts were estimated from reference gene primer amplification. Assay: immunoSEQ multiplex PCR; the TCRdb copy retains only in-frame clones and omits some. V, J and clone size reflect that table, while D and trimming were determined from the DNA. The sample carries some 150,000 clones, 80% to 85% recorded once. This specimen belongs to a study of blood T cell repertoires in COVID-19. Study context: Material from acute and convalescent COVID-19 was sourced from the United States, Italy and Spain. From T cells, B-cell-depleted T cells, or PBMCs came the material, which was cDNA or gDNA.

CDR1 and CDR2 from the germline V gene are MGHDK and SYGVNS. V dropped 7 bases and J dropped 0; count of bases not matched to a gene: 5. This CDR3 has 15 residues. V is TRBV25-1 and J is TRBJ2-2; 7 positions match TRBD1. The TCR comes from a human donor in a cohort sampled during active COVID-19. The sample taken for sequencing was peripheral blood. CDR3: CASTRQGTNTGELFF. CDR3 bases: TGTGCCAGCACCAGACAGGGAACGAACACCGGGGAGCTGTTTTTT.